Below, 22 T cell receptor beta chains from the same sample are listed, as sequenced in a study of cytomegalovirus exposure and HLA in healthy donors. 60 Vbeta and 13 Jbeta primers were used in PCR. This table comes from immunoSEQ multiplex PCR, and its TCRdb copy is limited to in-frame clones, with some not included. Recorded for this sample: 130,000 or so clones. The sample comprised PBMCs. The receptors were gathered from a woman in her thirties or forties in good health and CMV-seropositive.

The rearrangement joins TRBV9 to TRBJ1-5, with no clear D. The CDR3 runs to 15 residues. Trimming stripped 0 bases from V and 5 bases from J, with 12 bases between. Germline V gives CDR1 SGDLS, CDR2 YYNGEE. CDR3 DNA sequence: TGTGCCAGCAGCGTAGTGGGTTGGGAGTATCAGCCCCAGCATTTT. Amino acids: CASSVVGWEYQPQHF.

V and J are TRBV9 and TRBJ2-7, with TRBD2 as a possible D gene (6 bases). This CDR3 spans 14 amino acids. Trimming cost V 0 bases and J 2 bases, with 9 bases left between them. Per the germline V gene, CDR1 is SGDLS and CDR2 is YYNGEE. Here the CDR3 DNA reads TGTGCCAGCAGCGTAGGGGCGGGGCCCTACGAGCAGTACTTC. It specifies CASSVGAGPYEQYF.

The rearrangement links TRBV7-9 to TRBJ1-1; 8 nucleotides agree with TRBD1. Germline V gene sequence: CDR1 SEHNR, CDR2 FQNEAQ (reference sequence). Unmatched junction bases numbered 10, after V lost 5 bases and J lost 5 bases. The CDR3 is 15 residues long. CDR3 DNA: TGTGCCAGCAGCACTTGGGGGACAGGAAGAACTGAAGCTTTCTTT. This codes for CASSTWGTGRTEAFF.

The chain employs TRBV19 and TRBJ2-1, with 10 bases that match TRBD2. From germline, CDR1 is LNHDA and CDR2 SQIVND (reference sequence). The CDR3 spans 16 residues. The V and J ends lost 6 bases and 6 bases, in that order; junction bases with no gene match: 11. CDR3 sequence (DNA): TGTGCCAGTAGCTCATACGGACTAGCGGCACCCAATGAGCAGTTCTTC. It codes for CASSSYGLAAPNEQFF.

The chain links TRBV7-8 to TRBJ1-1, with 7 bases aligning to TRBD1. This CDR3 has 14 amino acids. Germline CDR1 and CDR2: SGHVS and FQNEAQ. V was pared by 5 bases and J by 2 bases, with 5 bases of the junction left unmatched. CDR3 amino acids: CASSETGINTEAFF. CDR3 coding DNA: TGTGCCAGCAGCGAGACAGGGATTAACACTGAAGCTTTCTTT.

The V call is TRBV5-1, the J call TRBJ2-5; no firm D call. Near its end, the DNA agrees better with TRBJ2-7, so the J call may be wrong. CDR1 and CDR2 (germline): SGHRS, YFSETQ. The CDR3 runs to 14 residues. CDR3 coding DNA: TGCGCCAGCAGCTTAAGACCCGACGACTACGAGCAGTACTTC. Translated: CASSLRPDDYEQYF.

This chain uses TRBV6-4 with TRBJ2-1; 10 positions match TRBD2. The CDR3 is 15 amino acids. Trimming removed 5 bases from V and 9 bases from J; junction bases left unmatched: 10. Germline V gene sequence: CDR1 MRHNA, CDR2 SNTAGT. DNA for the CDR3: TGTGCCAGCAGTATTACCGGGACTAGCGCTTCTGAGCAGTTCTTC. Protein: CASSITGTSASEQFF.

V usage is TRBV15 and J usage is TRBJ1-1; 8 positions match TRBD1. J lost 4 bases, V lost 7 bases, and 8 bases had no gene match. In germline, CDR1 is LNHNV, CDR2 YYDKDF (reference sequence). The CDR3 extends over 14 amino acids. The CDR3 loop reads CATNPSTGATEAFF. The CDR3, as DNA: TGTGCCACCAATCCATCGACAGGGGCCACTGAAGCTTTCTTT.

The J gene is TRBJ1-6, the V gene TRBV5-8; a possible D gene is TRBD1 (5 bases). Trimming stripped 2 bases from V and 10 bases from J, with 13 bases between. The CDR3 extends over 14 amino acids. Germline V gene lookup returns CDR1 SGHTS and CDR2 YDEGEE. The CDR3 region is CASSFRGLRSPLHF. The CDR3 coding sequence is TGTGCCAGCAGCTTTAGGGGTCTCAGGTCACCCCTCCACTTT. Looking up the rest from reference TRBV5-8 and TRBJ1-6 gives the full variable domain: EAGVTQSPTHLIKTRGQQATLRCSPISGHTSVYWYQQALGLGLQFLLWYDEGEERNRGNFPPRFSGRQFPNYSSELNVNALELEDSALYLCASSFRGLRSPLHFGNGTRLTVT.

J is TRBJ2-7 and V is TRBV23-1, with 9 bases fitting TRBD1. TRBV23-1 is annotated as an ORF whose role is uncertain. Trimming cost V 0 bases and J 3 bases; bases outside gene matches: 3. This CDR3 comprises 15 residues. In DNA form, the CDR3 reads TGCGCCAGCAGTCAATCGCGACAGGGGGACTACGAGCAGTACTTC. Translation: CASSQSRQGDYEQYF.

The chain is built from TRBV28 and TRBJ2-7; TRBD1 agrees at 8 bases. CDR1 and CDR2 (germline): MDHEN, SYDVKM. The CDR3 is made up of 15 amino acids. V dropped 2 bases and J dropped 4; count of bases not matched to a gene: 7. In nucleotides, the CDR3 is TGTGCCAGCAGTTTAACGGCAGGGGGCAGGTACGAGCAGTACTTC. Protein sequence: CASSLTAGGRYEQYF. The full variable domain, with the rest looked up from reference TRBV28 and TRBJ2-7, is DVKVTQSSRYLVKRTGEKVFLECVQDMDHENMFWYRQDPGLGLRLIYFSYDVKMKEKGDIPEGYSVSREKKERFSLILESASTNQTSMYLCASSLTAGGRYEQYFGPGTRLTVT.

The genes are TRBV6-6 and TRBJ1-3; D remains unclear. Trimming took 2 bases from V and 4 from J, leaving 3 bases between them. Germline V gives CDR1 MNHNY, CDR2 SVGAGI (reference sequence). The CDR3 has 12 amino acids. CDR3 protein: CASSYEGNTIYF. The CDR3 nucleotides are TGTGCCAGCAGTTACGAGGGAAACACCATATATTTT.

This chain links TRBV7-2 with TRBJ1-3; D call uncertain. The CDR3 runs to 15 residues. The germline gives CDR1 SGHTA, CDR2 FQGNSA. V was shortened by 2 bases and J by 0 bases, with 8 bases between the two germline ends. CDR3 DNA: TGTGCCAGCAGCTTAACCGGGAGCTCTGGAAACACCATATATTTT. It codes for CASSLTGSSGNTIYF.

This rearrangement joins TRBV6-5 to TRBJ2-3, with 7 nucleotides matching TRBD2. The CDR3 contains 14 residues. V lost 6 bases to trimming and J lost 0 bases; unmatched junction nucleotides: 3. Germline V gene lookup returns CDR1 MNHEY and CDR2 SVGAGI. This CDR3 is CASRRLASTDTQYF. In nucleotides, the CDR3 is TGTGCCAGCAGGCGACTAGCTAGCACAGATACGCAGTATTTT.

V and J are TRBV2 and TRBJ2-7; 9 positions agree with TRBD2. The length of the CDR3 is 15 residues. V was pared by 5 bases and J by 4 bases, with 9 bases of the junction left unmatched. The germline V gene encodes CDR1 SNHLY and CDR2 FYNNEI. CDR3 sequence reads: CASSTGGLAMYEQYF. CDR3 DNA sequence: TGTGCCAGCAGTACGGGGGGACTAGCAATGTACGAGCAGTACTTC.

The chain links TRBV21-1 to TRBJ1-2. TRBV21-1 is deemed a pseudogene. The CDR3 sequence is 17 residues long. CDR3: CASSKGPVFDYNYGYTF. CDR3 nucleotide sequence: TGTGCCAGCAGCAAAGGGCCAGTTTTTGACTATAACTATGGCTACACCTTC.

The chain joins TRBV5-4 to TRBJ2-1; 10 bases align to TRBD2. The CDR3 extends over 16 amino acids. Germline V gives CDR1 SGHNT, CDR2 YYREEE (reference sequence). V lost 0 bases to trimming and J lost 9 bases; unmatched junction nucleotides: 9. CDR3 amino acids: CASSLDPSGSRSEQFF. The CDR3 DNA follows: TGTGCCAGCAGCTTGGATCCTAGCGGGAGTAGGAGTGAGCAGTTCTTC.

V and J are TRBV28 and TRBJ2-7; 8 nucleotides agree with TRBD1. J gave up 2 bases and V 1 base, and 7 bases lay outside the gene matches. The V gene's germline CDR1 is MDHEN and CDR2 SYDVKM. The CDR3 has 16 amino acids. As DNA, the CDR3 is TGTGCCAGCAGTTTATACACCGGGACAGGAGCCTACGAGCAGTACTTC. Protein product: CASSLYTGTGAYEQYF.

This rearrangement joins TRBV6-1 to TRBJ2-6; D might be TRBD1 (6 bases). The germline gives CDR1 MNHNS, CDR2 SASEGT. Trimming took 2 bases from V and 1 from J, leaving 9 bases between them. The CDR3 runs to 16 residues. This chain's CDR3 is CASSEPGDSGANVLTF. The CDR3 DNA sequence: TGTGCCAGCAGTGAACCAGGGGATTCTGGGGCCAACGTCCTGACTTTC.

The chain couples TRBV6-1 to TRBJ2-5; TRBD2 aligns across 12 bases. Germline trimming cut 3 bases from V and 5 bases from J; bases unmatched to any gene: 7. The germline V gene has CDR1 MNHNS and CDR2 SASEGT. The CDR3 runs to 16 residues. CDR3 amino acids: CASSDHSSGRAETQYF. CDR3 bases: TGTGCCAGCAGTGACCACTCTAGCGGGAGGGCCGAGACCCAGTACTTC.

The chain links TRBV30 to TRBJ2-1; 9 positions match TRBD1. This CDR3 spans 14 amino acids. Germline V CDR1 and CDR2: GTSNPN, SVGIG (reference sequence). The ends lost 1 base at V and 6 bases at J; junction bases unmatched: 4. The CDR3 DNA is TGTGCCTGGAGTGCGGGGACAGGGTTCAATGAGCAGTTCTTC. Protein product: CAWSAGTGFNEQFF.

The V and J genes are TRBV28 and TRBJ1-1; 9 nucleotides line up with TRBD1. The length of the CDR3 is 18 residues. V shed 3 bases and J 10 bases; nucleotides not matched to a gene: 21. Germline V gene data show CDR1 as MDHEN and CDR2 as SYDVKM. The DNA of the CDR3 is TGTGCCAGCAGTTTGTACTACCGGGACAGGGATCCCGCCTTTGGAGCTTTCTTT. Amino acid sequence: CASSLYYRDRDPAFGAFF.